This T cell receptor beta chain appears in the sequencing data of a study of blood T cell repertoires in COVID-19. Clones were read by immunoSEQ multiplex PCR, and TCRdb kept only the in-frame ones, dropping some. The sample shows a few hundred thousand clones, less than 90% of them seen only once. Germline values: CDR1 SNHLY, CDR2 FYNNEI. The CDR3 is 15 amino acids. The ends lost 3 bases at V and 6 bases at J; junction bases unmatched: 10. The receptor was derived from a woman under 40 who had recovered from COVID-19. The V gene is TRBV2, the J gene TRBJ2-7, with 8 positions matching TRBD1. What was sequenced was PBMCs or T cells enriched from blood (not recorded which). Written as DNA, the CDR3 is TGTGCCAGCAGTGAGAGGGGGACAGGACTGGTCGAGCAGTACTTC. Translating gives CASSERGTGLVEQYF. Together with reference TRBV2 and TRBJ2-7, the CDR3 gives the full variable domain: EPEVTQTPSHQVTQMGQEVILRCVPISNHLYFYWYRQILGQKVEFLVSFYNNEISEKSEIFDDQFSVERPDGSNFTLKIRSTKLEDSAMYFCASSERGTGLVEQYFGPGTRLTVT.